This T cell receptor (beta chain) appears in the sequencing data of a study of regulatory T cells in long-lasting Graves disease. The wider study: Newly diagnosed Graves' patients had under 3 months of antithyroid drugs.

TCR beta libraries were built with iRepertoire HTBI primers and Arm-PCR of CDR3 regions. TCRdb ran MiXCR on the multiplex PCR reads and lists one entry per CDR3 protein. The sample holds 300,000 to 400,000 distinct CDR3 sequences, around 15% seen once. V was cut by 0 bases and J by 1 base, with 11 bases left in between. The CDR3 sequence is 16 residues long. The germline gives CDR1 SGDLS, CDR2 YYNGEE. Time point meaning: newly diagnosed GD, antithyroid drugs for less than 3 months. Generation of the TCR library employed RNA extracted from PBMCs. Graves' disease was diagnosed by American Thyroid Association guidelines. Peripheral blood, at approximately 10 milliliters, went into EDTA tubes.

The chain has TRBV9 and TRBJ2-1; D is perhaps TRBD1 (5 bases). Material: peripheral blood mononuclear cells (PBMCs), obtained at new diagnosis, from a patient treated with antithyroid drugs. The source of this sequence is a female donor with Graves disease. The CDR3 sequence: CASSVGGDTSYNEQFF. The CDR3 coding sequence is TGTGCCAGCAGCGTAGGGGGCGATACATCCTACAATGAGCAGTTCTTC.